In its sample, the clone carrying this T cell receptor (beta chain) is medium-sized. The antigen is not known. The data are from a study of neurological immune-mediated disorders. TCRdb passed the 5' RACE reads through MiXCR, listing each CDR3 protein once. The data hold about 70,000 distinct CDR3 sequences, with more than 3% observed a single time. Germline-derived CDR1 and CDR2 are DFQATT and SNEGSKA (reference sequence). The CDR3 totals 18 residues. J was trimmed by 1 base and V by 4 bases; bases with no gene match: 16. Study results and limitations: With the multiple sclerosis repertoire cluster, neither clinical nor MRI features showed any association.

J is TRBJ2-5 and V is TRBV20-1, with 9 nucleotides matching TRBD2. Sequencing was performed on PBMCs. This clonotype was sampled from a woman in her forties or fifties with multiple sclerosis. For the CDR3, the DNA is TGCAGTGCTAAGGGGGAGACGGATAGCGGGAGTGTCCAAGAGACCCAGTACTTC. As protein: CSAKGETDSGSVQETQYF.